This passage covers 25 T cell receptor beta chains from one sample sequenced in a study of blood T cell repertoires in COVID-19. TCRdb keeps only in-frame clones here, not all; method: immunoSEQ multiplex PCR. The sample includes fewer than 300,000 clones, 75% to 95% of them seen just once. Sequencing input: PBMCs or T cells enriched from blood (not recorded which). The receptors stem from a woman in her 30s who had recovered from COVID-19.

The rearrangement joins TRBV5-5 to TRBJ2-7; possible D gene TRBD2, 5 bases. Trimming removed 4 bases at V and 3 bases at J, with 17 bases between. Looked up from germline, CDR1 is SGHKS and CDR2 is YYEKEE (reference sequence). There are 15 residues in the CDR3. The CDR3 bases are TGTGCCAGCAGCCCGATCGAGGGTGGCGGCTACGAGCAGTACTTC. It yields the protein CASSPIEGGGYEQYF. The full variable domain, with the rest looked up from reference TRBV5-5 and TRBJ2-7, is DAGVTQSPTHLIKTRGQQVTLRCSPISGHKSVSWYQQVLGQGPQFIFQYYEKEERGRGNFPDRFSARQFPNYSSELNVNALLLGDSALYLCASSPIEGGGYEQYFGPGTRLTVT.

This rearrangement joins TRBV5-1 to TRBJ1-2; 7 bases fit TRBD1. V was pared by 5 bases and J by 5 bases, with 9 bases of the junction left unmatched. Germline-derived CDR1 and CDR2 are SGHRS and YFSETQ. The CDR3 is made up of 14 amino acids. Written as DNA, the CDR3 is TGCGCCAGCAGGGGGGACAGAAATGAATATGGCTACACCTTC. It specifies CASRGDRNEYGYTF.

The chain joins TRBV4-1 to TRBJ2-2; 9 bases fit TRBD1. The CDR3 is 16 amino acids. The V and J ends lost 4 bases and 4 bases, in that order; junction bases with no gene match: 7. CDR1 and CDR2 from the germline V gene are MGHRA and YSYEKL. CDR3 in amino acids: CASSRQTGGITGELFF. In nucleotides, the CDR3 is TGCGCCAGCAGCCGTCAGACAGGGGGGATCACCGGGGAGCTGTTTTTT.

The V and J genes are TRBV3-1 (or the pseudogene TRBV3-2) and TRBJ2-1; possibly TRBD1 for D (6 bases). V was shortened by 1 base and J by 12 bases, with 7 bases between the two germline ends. There are 11 residues in the CDR3. CDR1 is LGHDT, CDR2 YNNKEL, per germline (reference sequence). The DNA of the CDR3 is TGTGCCAGCAGCCAAGGGACAGTGCAGTTCTTC. The encoded protein is CASSQGTVQFF.

The chain couples TRBV5-4 to TRBJ1-6; a possible D gene is TRBD1 (5 bases). Per the germline V gene, CDR1 is SGHNT and CDR2 is YYREEE (reference sequence). The CDR3 has 15 residues. Trimming cost V 3 bases and J 7 bases, with 14 bases left between them. The chain's CDR3 is CASSSPGDSNSPLHF. For the CDR3, the DNA is TGTGCCAGCAGCTCCCCGGGGGATTCGAATTCACCCCTCCACTTT.

This chain connects TRBV6-4 to TRBJ2-5, with 10 bases identical to TRBD2. Germline CDR1 and CDR2: MRHNA and SNTAGT. With 10 bases clipped from V and 0 bases from J, the junction kept 11 bases outside the gene matches. The CDR3 is 16 amino acids. The CDR3 DNA reads TGTGCCACCTATAGCGGGAGGCATTACCACCAAGAGACCCAGTACTTC. It codes for CATYSGRHYHQETQYF.

The V gene is TRBV6-5, the J gene TRBJ1-1, with 9 bases lining up with TRBD1. The CDR3 covers 14 residues. Per the germline V gene, CDR1 is MNHEY and CDR2 is SVGAGI. V trimming: 6 bases; J trimming: 0 bases; junction bases outside the gene matches: 2. The CDR3 DNA follows: TGTGCCAGCAGCAGGACAGGGGTGAACACTGAAGCTTTCTTT. Its protein product is CASSRTGVNTEAFF.

This chain connects TRBV5-6 to TRBJ2-3; 8 nucleotides align to TRBD2. Losses at the gene ends were 0 bases for V and 4 bases for J; bases not matched to a gene: 10. The CDR3 runs 17 residues. Germline CDR1 reads SGHDT; CDR2 reads YYEEEE. CDR3 loop: CASSLDSSGSWSDTQYF. The CDR3 bases are TGTGCCAGCAGCTTGGATTCAAGCGGGAGTTGGTCAGATACGCAGTATTTT. The complete variable domain, with remaining parts taken from reference TRBV5-6 and TRBJ2-3, reads DAGVTQSPTHLIKTRGQQVTLRCSPKSGHDTVSWYQQALGQGPQFIFQYYEEEERQRGNFPDRFSGHQFPNYSSELNVNALLLGDSALYLCASSLDSSGSWSDTQYFGPGTRLTVL.

The V call is TRBV28, the J call TRBJ1-3; TRBD1 matches 7 bases. The CDR3 loop spans 15 amino acids. Germline CDR1 is MDHEN and CDR2 is SYDVKM. J was trimmed by 2 bases and V by 5 bases; bases with no gene match: 6. CDR3 nucleotides: TGTGCCAGCAGTATGGAGGGGGCCACTGGAAACACCATATATTTT. Translating gives CASSMEGATGNTIYF.

The sample holds a few counts of this clone. V is TRBV24-1 and J is TRBJ1-1, with unresolved D. Germline-derived CDR1 and CDR2 are KGHDR and SFDVKD. The germline V and J ends were trimmed by 3 bases and 2 bases, with 3 bases remaining between them. There are 12 residues in the CDR3. CDR3 in DNA: TGTGCCACCAGTGATCCAAACACTGAAGCTTTCTTT. It yields the protein CATSDPNTEAFF.

J is TRBJ2-7 and V is TRBV6-6, with 9 positions matching TRBD1. Looked up from germline, CDR1 is MNHNY and CDR2 is SVGAGI (reference sequence). CDR3 length equals 14 residues. The V gene end was trimmed by 6 bases and the J gene end by 5 bases; junction bases not matched to a gene: 8. The CDR3 nucleotides are TGTGCCAGCAGCCCTACGGGGACAGGGAACGAGCAGTACTTC. Its translation is CASSPTGTGNEQYF.

The rearrangement joins TRBV3-1 (or the pseudogene TRBV3-2) to TRBJ1-2; tentative D call: TRBD1 (5 bases). V gave up 7 bases and J gave up 8 bases, with 20 bases separating them. CDR1 LGHDT and CDR2 YNNKEL come from the germline V gene (reference sequence). The CDR3 runs to 14 residues. The CDR3 DNA follows: TGTGCCAGCACTATGGACACTACGGCAGGAGGCTACACCTTC. It codes for CASTMDTTAGGYTF.

The V and J genes are TRBV19 and TRBJ1-1; 7 nucleotides align to TRBD1. The germline V gene encodes CDR1 LNHDA and CDR2 SQIVND (reference sequence). This CDR3 spans 18 amino acids. The V and J ends lost 7 bases and 0 bases, in that order; junction bases with no gene match: 17. Written as DNA, the CDR3 is TGTGCCAGTACCAAAGGAAGGGTTACAGGGGTAATGAACACTGAAGCTTTCTTT. It is translated as CASTKGRVTGVMNTEAFF.

This chain joins TRBV11-2 and TRBJ1-5, with D possibly being TRBD1 (5 bases). The V end was cut by 5 bases, the J end by 6 bases, with 20 bases between. Germline loops: CDR1 SGHAT, CDR2 FQNNGV. The CDR3 covers 16 residues. The CDR3 here is CASSETAGGNSQPQHF. In DNA form, the CDR3 reads TGTGCCAGCAGCGAAACTGCCGGGGGAAATAGTCAGCCCCAGCATTTT.

The rearrangement uses TRBV4-3 and TRBJ2-1; a weak D match, TRBD2 (7 bases). This CDR3 comprises 16 residues. Germline V gene lookup returns CDR1 LGHNA and CDR2 YSLEER. V lost 0 bases, J lost 9 bases, and 18 bases lay in between. This chain's CDR3 is CASSQDLVGGRLEQFF. The CDR3 DNA reads TGCGCCAGCAGCCAAGATTTGGTGGGGGGGCGACTTGAGCAGTTCTTC.

The chain carries TRBV7-2 and TRBJ2-1; D is ambiguous. Germline CDR1 is SGHTA and CDR2 is FQGNSA. Trimming took off 8 bases at V and 4 bases at J, with 12 bases between the two ends. The CDR3 extends over 13 amino acids. The CDR3 loop is CASRSGVYNEQFF. DNA of the CDR3: TGTGCCAGCCGCTCGGGTGTGTACAATGAGCAGTTCTTC.

Only one count was recorded for this clone. This chain links TRBV5-4 with TRBJ2-5, with TRBD2 as a possible D gene (6 bases). The ends were cut back, 4 bases at V and 1 base at J, with 14 bases in the middle. From germline, CDR1 is SGHNT and CDR2 YYREEE (reference sequence). The CDR3 sequence is 15 residues long. CDR3 nucleotides: TGTGCCAGCAGCAAGGGGAGGAGTCCCCAAGAGACCCAGTACTTC. Its translation is CASSKGRSPQETQYF.

The chain combines TRBV9 with TRBJ2-3; 10 bases agree with TRBD2. The V segment lost 1 base and the J segment 6 bases; nucleotides outside the gene matches: 8. In germline, CDR1 is SGDLS, CDR2 YYNGEE. The CDR3 is 16 residues long. CDR3 bases: TGTGCCAGCAGCGTATCTCTAGCGGGAGTGGGGGATACGCAGTATTTT. It is translated as CASSVSLAGVGDTQYF.

The V call is TRBV9, the J call TRBJ2-1; possible D gene TRBD2, 6 bases. The V and J ends lost 2 bases and 8 bases respectively, with 17 bases between them. This CDR3 has 15 residues. Germline CDR1 reads SGDLS; CDR2 reads YYNGEE. The DNA of the CDR3 is TGTGCCAGCAGCGTTATAGCGGCTAACTTGGATGAGCAGTTCTTC. The encoded protein is CASSVIAANLDEQFF.

This chain links TRBV2 with TRBJ2-2, with 10 bases lining up with TRBD2. The length of the CDR3 is 14 residues. V trimming: 8 bases; J trimming: 5 bases; junction bases outside the gene matches: 5. Per the germline V gene, CDR1 is SNHLY and CDR2 is FYNNEI. The CDR3, as DNA: TGTGCCAGCGGAGCGGGAGGGCCGACCGGGGAGCTGTTTTTT. It is translated as CASGAGGPTGELFF.

This clone was found many times. The V call is TRBV2, the J call TRBJ2-1, with a weak D call TRBD1 (5 bases). CDR3 length equals 13 residues. The V and J ends lost 3 bases and 3 bases respectively, with 6 bases between them. Germline assignment: CDR1 SNHLY and CDR2 FYNNEI. Here the CDR3 DNA reads TGTGCCAGCAGTGAGACAGTCTACAATGAGCAGTTCTTC. Protein: CASSETVYNEQFF. The whole variable domain, filled in from reference TRBV2 and TRBJ2-1, reads EPEVTQTPSHQVTQMGQEVILRCVPISNHLYFYWYRQILGQKVEFLVSFYNNEISEKSEIFDDQFSVERPDGSNFTLKIRSTKLEDSAMYFCASSETVYNEQFFGPGTRLTVL.

This clone was observed a single time. The J gene is TRBJ1-1, the V gene TRBV28; 8 bases line up with TRBD1. The J segment lost 10 bases and the V segment lost 6 bases, leaving 4 bases of the junction unmatched. Germline V lookup: CDR1 MDHEN, CDR2 SYDVKM. CDR3 length: 11 residues. This CDR3 reads CASRYDRGAFF. The CDR3 DNA reads TGTGCCAGCAGATATGACAGGGGAGCTTTCTTT.

This CDR3 reads CASSFGLVQETQYF. In nucleotides, the CDR3 is TGTGCCAGCAGCTTCGGACTCGTCCAAGAGACCCAGTACTTC. The chain is built from TRBV7-9 and TRBJ2-5; a weak D match, TRBD2 (5 bases). CDR3 size: 14 residues. The ends were cut back, 3 bases at V and 1 base at J, with 9 bases in the middle. Germline-derived CDR1 and CDR2 are SEHNR and FQNEAQ (reference sequence).

Only one count was recorded for this clone. The V and J genes are TRBV4-1 and TRBJ2-5; D uncertain. The length of the CDR3 is 16 residues. The germline gives CDR1 MGHRA, CDR2 YSYEKL. The ends were cut back, 0 bases at V and 4 bases at J, with 15 bases in the middle. The CDR3 DNA follows: TGCGCCAGCAGCCAAGAAACTCCGAGCTCGGGAGAGACCCAGTACTTC. Translated, it gives CASSQETPSSGETQYF.

This clone was detected only once. The rearrangement links TRBV9 to TRBJ2-1, with D unresolved. Trimming stripped 0 bases from V and 4 bases from J, with 11 bases between. The CDR3 covers 15 residues. Germline CDR1 and CDR2: SGDLS and YYNGEE. CDR3 DNA: TGTGCCAGCAGCGTAGAATTTTCGCAGTACAATGAGCAGTTCTTC. Translated, it gives CASSVEFSQYNEQFF.